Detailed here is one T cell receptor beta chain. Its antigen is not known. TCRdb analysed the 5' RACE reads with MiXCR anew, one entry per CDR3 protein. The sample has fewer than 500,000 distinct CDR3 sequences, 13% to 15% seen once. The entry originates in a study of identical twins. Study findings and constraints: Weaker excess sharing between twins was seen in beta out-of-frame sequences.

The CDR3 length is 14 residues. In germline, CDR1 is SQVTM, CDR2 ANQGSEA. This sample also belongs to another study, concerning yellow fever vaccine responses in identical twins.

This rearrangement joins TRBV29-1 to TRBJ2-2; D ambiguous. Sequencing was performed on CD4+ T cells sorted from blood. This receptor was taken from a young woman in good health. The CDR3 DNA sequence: TGCAGTGGCAAAATCAGTAGGAACACCGGGGAGCTGTTTTTT. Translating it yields CSGKISRNTGELFF.